The 15 T cell receptor beta chains given below trace back to one sample, sequenced in a study of cytomegalovirus exposure and HLA in healthy donors. PCR was performed using 60 Vbeta and 13 Jbeta primers. This table comes from immunoSEQ multiplex PCR, and its TCRdb copy is limited to in-frame clones, with some not included. The repertoire includes about 220,000 clones, over 80% of them detected once, and roughly 0.7% sits in the top ten. Material: PBMCs. These receptors were obtained from a boy aged 2 to 10 in good health and CMV-seronegative.

This clone turned up a few times. The rearrangement joins TRBV6-1 to TRBJ2-1; 10 bases fit TRBD2. The CDR3 is 15 residues long. CDR1 MNHNS and CDR2 SASEGT come from the germline V gene. J was trimmed by 4 bases and V by 0 bases; bases with no gene match: 0. The CDR3 coding sequence is TGTGCCAGCAGTGAAGCGGGACTAGCGTACAATGAGCAGTTCTTC. It specifies CASSEAGLAYNEQFF.

This rearrangement joins TRBV5-4 to TRBJ1-6, with D tentatively TRBD1 (5 bases). Germline values: CDR1 SGHNT, CDR2 YYREEE (reference sequence). This CDR3 is 15 amino acids long. V lost 0 bases and J lost 6, with 10 bases in between. Here the CDR3 reads CASSLAAGFNSPLHF. The DNA of the CDR3 is TGTGCCAGCAGCTTGGCGGCAGGGTTTAATTCACCCCTCCACTTT.

The genes are TRBV5-1 and TRBJ2-3, with TRBD2 matching over 11 bases. V lost 3 bases to trimming and J lost 4 bases; unmatched junction nucleotides: 10. The CDR3 runs to 17 residues. Germline loops: CDR1 SGHRS, CDR2 YFSETQ. The CDR3 protein is CASSSTVSGRAADTQYF. CDR3 in DNA: TGCGCCAGCAGCTCGACGGTTAGCGGGAGGGCCGCAGATACGCAGTATTTT.

The chain's CDR3 is CASRWTSGADTQYF. CDR3 in DNA: TGTGCCAGCAGATGGACTAGCGGGGCAGATACGCAGTATTTT. The rearrangement uses TRBV7-8 and TRBJ2-3; 12 nucleotides match TRBD2. This CDR3 is 14 amino acids long. The germline V gene has CDR1 SGHVS and CDR2 FQNEAQ. V trimming: 6 bases; J trimming: 4 bases; junction bases outside the gene matches: 2.

The chain employs TRBV27 and TRBJ1-6; tentative D call: TRBD1 (5 bases). Trimming stripped 4 bases from V and 0 bases from J, with 10 bases between. This CDR3 is built from 16 residues. The V gene's germline CDR1 is MNHEY and CDR2 SMNVEV (reference sequence). The CDR3 region is CASSSQASSYNSPLHF. The CDR3, as DNA: TGTGCCAGCAGTTCACAGGCGAGCTCCTATAATTCACCCCTCCACTTT.

The V call is TRBV9, the J call TRBJ1-3, with 7 bases fitting TRBD1. The germline V gene has CDR1 SGDLS and CDR2 YYNGEE. V shed 3 bases, J shed 0 bases, and the junction held 6 bases outside the gene matches. CDR3 size: 16 residues. This CDR3 reads CASSAPGTVSGNTIYF. The CDR3 DNA sequence: TGTGCCAGCAGCGCCCCGGGGACAGTCTCTGGAAACACCATATATTTT.

J is TRBJ1-5 and V is TRBV21-1. TRBV21-1 constitutes a pseudogene. This CDR3 is built from 14 residues. CDR3 loop: CASRDSNSNQPQHF. DNA of the CDR3: TGTGCCAGCAGGGACTCCAATAGCAATCAGCCCCAGCATTTT.

The chain has TRBV13 and TRBJ2-7, with 10 nucleotides matching TRBD2. J was trimmed by 1 base and V by 2 bases; bases with no gene match: 11. The CDR3 runs 18 residues. Germline V gene lookup returns CDR1 PRHDT and CDR2 FYEKMQ (reference sequence). Here the CDR3 reads CASSLRLAGDGSSYEQYF. CDR3 sequence (DNA): TGTGCCAGCAGCTTACGCCTAGCGGGAGACGGATCTTCCTACGAGCAGTACTTC.

The chain joins TRBV9 to TRBJ2-1, with D tentatively TRBD2 (6 bases). V lost 0 bases, J lost 9 bases, and 16 bases lay in between. Looked up from germline, CDR1 is SGDLS and CDR2 is YYNGEE. CDR3 length: 15 residues. The CDR3 loop reads CASSVGYGSGGEQFF. The CDR3 DNA follows: TGTGCCAGCAGCGTAGGTTACGGGAGCGGAGGTGAGCAGTTCTTC.

The V gene is TRBV5-1, the J gene TRBJ1-2; the D is unclear. CDR1 SGHRS and CDR2 YFSETQ come from the germline V gene. There are 15 residues in the CDR3. The ends were cut back, 5 bases at V and 3 bases at J, with 17 bases in the middle. CDR3 DNA: TGCGCCAGCAGGGCTCTAGGGAGCTTCGACTATGGCTACACCTTC. Its protein product is CASRALGSFDYGYTF. The full variable domain, in which reference TRBV5-1 and TRBJ1-2 provide the parts outside the CDR3, is KAGVTQTPRYLIKTRGQQVTLSCSPISGHRSVSWYQQTPGQGLQFLFEYFSETQRNKGNFPGRFSGRQFSNSRSEMNVSTLELGDSALYLCASRALGSFDYGYTFGSGTRLTVV.

V gene TRBV27 combines with J gene TRBJ2-7; TRBD1 matches at 7 bases. The CDR3 totals 13 residues. Germline assignment: CDR1 MNHEY and CDR2 SMNVEV (reference sequence). Trimming removed 5 bases from V and 4 bases from J; junction bases left unmatched: 5. CDR3 sequence: CASSIGDSYEQYF. CDR3 nucleotide sequence: TGTGCCAGCAGTATTGGGGACAGTTACGAGCAGTACTTC.

This clone was counted a few times. The CDR3 here is CASSFGGATEAFF. The CDR3 nucleotides are TGTGCCAGCAGTTTTGGGGGGGCCACTGAAGCTTTCTTT. J is TRBJ1-1 and V is TRBV27; a possible D gene is TRBD1 (6 bases). The CDR3 length is 13 residues. Germline loops: CDR1 MNHEY, CDR2 SMNVEV (reference sequence). The V end lost 3 bases, the J end lost 4 bases, and 9 bases lay between the germline ends.

This rearrangement joins TRBV13 to TRBJ2-3, with TRBD2 matching over 7 bases. With V trimmed by 5 bases and J by 6 bases, 11 bases remained unmatched. Per the germline V gene, CDR1 is PRHDT and CDR2 is FYEKMQ (reference sequence). The CDR3 covers 15 residues. The CDR3 bases are TGTGCCAGCAGCGGACGGGACTACCTGGGGGATACGCAGTATTTT. Protein sequence: CASSGRDYLGDTQYF.

The chain carries TRBV6-5 and TRBJ2-1, with 10 nucleotides matching TRBD1. Germline V gene data show CDR1 as MNHEY and CDR2 as SVGAGI. This CDR3 region has 16 residues. After removal of 2 bases from V and 2 bases from J, the junction contained 3 bases not matched to a gene. This CDR3 is CASSYTGTGAYNEQFF. In DNA form, the CDR3 reads TGTGCCAGCAGTTACACGGGGACAGGGGCCTACAATGAGCAGTTCTTC.

The chain joins TRBV7-9 to TRBJ1-2; D is undetermined. This CDR3 spans 13 amino acids. The germline V and J ends were trimmed by 5 bases and 2 bases, with 9 bases remaining between them. CDR1 SEHNR and CDR2 FQNEAQ come from the germline V gene (reference sequence). CDR3 in amino acids: CASSTTENYGYTF. The CDR3 bases are TGTGCCAGCAGCACGACGGAGAACTATGGCTACACCTTC.